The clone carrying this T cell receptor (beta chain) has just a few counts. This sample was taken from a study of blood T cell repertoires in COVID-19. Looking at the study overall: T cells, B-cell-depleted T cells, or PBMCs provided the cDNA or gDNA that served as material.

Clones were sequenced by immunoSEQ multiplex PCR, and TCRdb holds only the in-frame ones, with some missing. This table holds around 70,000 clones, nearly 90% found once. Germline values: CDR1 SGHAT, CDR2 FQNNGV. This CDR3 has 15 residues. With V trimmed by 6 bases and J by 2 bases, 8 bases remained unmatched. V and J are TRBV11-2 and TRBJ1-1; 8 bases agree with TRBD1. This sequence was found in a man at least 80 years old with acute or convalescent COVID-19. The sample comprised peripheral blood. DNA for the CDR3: TGTGCCAGCAGGGATGGGACAGGTTATAACACTGAAGCTTTCTTT. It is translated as CASRDGTGYNTEAFF.